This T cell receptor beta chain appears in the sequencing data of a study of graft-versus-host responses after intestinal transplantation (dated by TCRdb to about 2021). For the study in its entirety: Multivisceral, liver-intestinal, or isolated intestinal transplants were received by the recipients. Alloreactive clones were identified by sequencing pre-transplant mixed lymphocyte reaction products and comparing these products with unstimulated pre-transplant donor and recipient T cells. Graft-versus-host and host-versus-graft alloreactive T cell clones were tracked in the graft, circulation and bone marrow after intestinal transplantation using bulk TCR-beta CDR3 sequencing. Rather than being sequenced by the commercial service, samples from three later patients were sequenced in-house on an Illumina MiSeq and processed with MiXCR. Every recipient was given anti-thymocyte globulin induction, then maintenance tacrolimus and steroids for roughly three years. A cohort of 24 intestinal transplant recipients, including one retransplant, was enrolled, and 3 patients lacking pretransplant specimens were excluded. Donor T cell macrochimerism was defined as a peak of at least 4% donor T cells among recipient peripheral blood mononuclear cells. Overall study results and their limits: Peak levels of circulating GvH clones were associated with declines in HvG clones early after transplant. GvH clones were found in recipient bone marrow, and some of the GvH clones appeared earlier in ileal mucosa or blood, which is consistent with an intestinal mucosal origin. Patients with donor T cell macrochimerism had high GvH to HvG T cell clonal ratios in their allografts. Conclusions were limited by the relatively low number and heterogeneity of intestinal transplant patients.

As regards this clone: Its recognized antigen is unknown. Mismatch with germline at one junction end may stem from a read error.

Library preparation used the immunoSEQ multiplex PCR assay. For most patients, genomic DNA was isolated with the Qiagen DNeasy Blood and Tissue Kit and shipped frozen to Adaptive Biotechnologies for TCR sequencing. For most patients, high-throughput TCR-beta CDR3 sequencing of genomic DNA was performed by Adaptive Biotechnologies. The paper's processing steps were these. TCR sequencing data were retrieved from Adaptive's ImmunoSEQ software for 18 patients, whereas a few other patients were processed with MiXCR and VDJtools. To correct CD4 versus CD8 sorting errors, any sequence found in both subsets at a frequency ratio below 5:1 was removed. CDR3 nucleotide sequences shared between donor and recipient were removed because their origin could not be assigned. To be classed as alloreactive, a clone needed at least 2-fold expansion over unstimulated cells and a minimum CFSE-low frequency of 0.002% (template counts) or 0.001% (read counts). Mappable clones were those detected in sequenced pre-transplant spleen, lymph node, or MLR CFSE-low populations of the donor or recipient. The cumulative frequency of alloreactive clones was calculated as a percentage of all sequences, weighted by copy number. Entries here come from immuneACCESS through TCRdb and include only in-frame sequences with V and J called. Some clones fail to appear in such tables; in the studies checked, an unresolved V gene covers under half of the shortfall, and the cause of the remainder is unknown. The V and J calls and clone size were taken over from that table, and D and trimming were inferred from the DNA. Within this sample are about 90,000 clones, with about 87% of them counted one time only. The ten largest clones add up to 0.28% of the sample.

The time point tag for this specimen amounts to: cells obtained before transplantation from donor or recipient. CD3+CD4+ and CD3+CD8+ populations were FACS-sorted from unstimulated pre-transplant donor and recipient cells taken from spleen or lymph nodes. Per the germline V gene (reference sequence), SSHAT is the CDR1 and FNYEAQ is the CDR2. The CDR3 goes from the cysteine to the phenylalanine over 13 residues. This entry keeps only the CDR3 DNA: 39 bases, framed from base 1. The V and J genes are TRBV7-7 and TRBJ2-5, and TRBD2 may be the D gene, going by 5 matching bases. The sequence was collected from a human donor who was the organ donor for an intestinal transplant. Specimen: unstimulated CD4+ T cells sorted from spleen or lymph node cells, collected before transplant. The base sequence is TGTGCTAGCAGCTCCGGACTGACAGAGACCCAGTACTTC. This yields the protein CASSSGLTETQYF. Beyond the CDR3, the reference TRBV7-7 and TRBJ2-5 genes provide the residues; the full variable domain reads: GAGVSQSPRYKVTKRGQDVTLRCDPISSHATLYWYQQALGQGPEFLTYFNYEAQPDKSGLPSDRFSAERPEGSISTLTIQRTEQRDSAMYRCASSSGLTETQYFGPGTRLLVL.